These 15 T cell receptor beta chains originate from one sample sequenced in a study of T cell repertoires in cytomegalovirus infection. TCRdb re-derived calls from the reads in MiXCR, one entry per CDR3 protein. The repertoire holds 640,000 or so distinct CDR3 sequences, with about 30% as singletons. Their antigens remain unidentified. The source was cultured PBMCs, collected from culture after CMV antigen stimulation. The receptors shown here come from a human donor in good health (CMV status not recorded). Some clones in this sample may be carry-over from other donors' samples.

This clonotype was seen only a few times. In nucleotides, the CDR3 is TGTGCCAGCAGCTTAGATCTTGTAATGGGCTACGAGCAGTACTTC. It encodes CASSLDLVMGYEQYF. The chain uses TRBV7-2 and TRBJ2-7; no clear D gene. V was shortened by 1 base and J by 3 bases, with 13 bases between the two germline ends. The CDR3 is 15 amino acids. CDR1 SGHTA and CDR2 FQGNSA come from the germline V gene.

The rearrangement links TRBV6-2 or TRBV6-3 to TRBJ2-7; no firm D call. Between the trimmed V and J ends, which lost 4 bases and 1 base, there was a span of 14 bases. The CDR3 contains 15 residues. Germline CDR1 reads MNHEY; CDR2 reads SVGEGT. In DNA form, the CDR3 reads TGTGCCAGCAGTTTGAGAGACGGCGCATCCTACGAGCAGTACTTC. Translated, it gives CASSLRDGASYEQYF.

In its sample, this clonotype was seen a few times. The J gene is TRBJ1-4, the V gene TRBV4-2, with 9 positions matching TRBD1. There are 15 residues in the CDR3. After removal of 3 bases from V and 9 bases from J, the junction contained 8 bases not matched to a gene. Germline V gene lookup returns CDR1 LGHNA and CDR2 YNFKEQ. CDR3 bases: TGTGCCAGCAGCCAGGACCGGGACAGGGAGAAAAAACTGTTTTTT. This gives the protein CASSQDRDREKKLFF.

This chain links TRBV7-2 with TRBJ2-3; D is possibly TRBD1 or TRBD2 (5 bases each). This CDR3 has 13 residues. Trimming pared 4 bases from V and 6 bases from J, leaving 11 bases between. Germline V gives CDR1 SGHTA, CDR2 FQGNSA. The CDR3 reads CASSSKWGDTQYF. The CDR3 bases are TGTGCCAGCAGCTCAAAGTGGGGGGATACGCAGTATTTT. Using reference TRBV7-2 and TRBJ2-3 for the parts outside the CDR3, the full variable domain is GAGVSQSPSNKVTEKGKDVELRCDPISGHTALYWYRQSLGQGLEFLIYFQGNSAPDKSGLPSDRFSAERTGGSVSTLTIQRTQQEDSAVYLCASSSKWGDTQYFGPGTRLTVL.

The chain is built from TRBV20-1 and TRBJ2-1, with D unresolved. The germline CDR1 and CDR2 sequences are DFQATT and SNEGSKA (reference sequence). Trimming took 1 base from V and 6 from J, leaving 16 bases between them. This CDR3 spans 15 amino acids. The CDR3, as DNA: TGCAGTGCTAGAGGGCCCGTTAGGGCTGGCAATGAGCAGTTCTTC. Amino acids: CSARGPVRAGNEQFF.

This chain connects TRBV12-3 or TRBV12-4 to TRBJ2-4, with 8 bases matching TRBD2. There are 13 residues in the CDR3. The J segment lost 11 bases and the V segment lost 6 bases, leaving 9 bases of the junction unmatched. Here the CDR3 DNA reads TGTGCCAGCAGGGGTGGTCGGGGGGGCCTTCAGTACTTC. It is translated as CASRGGRGGLQYF.

This clonotype was counted only a few times. The V gene is TRBV4-1, the J gene TRBJ1-2, with D perhaps matching TRBD1 (6 bases). The length of the CDR3 is 16 residues. The germline CDR1 and CDR2 sequences are MGHRA and YSYEKL. The V gene lost 0 bases and the J gene lost 5 bases, with 16 bases spanning the gap. Here the CDR3 reads CASSQESRGGYYGYTF. DNA for the CDR3: TGCGCCAGCAGCCAAGAGAGCAGGGGAGGGTATTATGGCTACACCTTC.

V is TRBV6-6 and J is TRBJ2-7; D may correspond to TRBD1 or TRBD2 (7 bases each). This CDR3 spans 15 amino acids. The germline CDR1 and CDR2 sequences are MNHNY and SVGAGI (reference sequence). V was cut by 2 bases and J by 7 bases, with 18 bases left in between. The CDR3 coding sequence is TGTGCCAGCAGTTACCCAGGGGGGGCCGGTGGGGAGCAGTACTTC. Amino acid sequence: CASSYPGGAGGEQYF.

This clonotype was counted at least ten times. The chain combines TRBV7-2 with TRBJ1-5; D ambiguous. V was shortened by 5 bases and J by 1 base, with 18 bases between the two germline ends. The length of the CDR3 is 17 residues. Germline CDR1 SGHTA, CDR2 FQGNSA. CDR3 sequence: CASSDPVVVGSNQPQHF. CDR3 sequence (DNA): TGTGCCAGCAGCGATCCGGTAGTAGTGGGCAGCAATCAGCCCCAGCATTTT.

The chain employs TRBV6-2 or TRBV6-3 and TRBJ2-7; TRBD2 matches 14 bases. The CDR3 totals 17 residues. V shed 2 bases, J shed 7 bases, and the junction held 10 bases outside the gene matches. Looked up from germline, CDR1 is MNHEY and CDR2 is SVGEGT. In DNA, the CDR3 is TGTGCCAGCAGTTACGGGTCGAAGACTAGCGGGAGGGCTGAGCAGTACTTC. Protein sequence: CASSYGSKTSGRAEQYF.

This clonotype was recorded only once. One base away lies a much larger clone, so this may be a sequencing read error. This chain joins TRBV7-2 and TRBJ2-1; TRBD2 matches 9 bases. The tail of the sequence fits TRBJ2-7 better, so the J call may be wrong. The CDR3 has 16 residues. Germline CDR1 is SGHTA and CDR2 is FQGNSA. The CDR3 nucleotides are TGTGCCAGCAGCTTAATGGCGGGAGGGCTCGATGCTGAGCAGTACTTC. Translation: CASSLMAGGLDAEQYF.

V and J are TRBV19 and TRBJ2-7; a possible D gene is TRBD1 (7 bases). Germline V CDR1 and CDR2: LNHDA, SQIVND (reference sequence). The V and J ends lost 4 bases and 2 bases respectively, with 12 bases between them. The CDR3 loop spans 14 amino acids. The DNA of the CDR3 is TGTGCCAGTAGTACCCAGGGGGGAACCTACGAGCAGTACTTC. Its translation is CASSTQGGTYEQYF. Supplemented by reference TRBV19 and TRBJ2-7, the full variable domain reads DGGITQSPKYLFRKEGQNVTLSCEQNLNHDAMYWYRQDPGQGLRLIYYSQIVNDFQKGDIAEGYSVSREKKESFPLTVTSAQKNPTAFYLCASSTQGGTYEQYFGPGTRLTVT.

This clonotype was picked up many times. The rearrangement links TRBV7-8 to TRBJ1-4; a possible D gene is TRBD1 (5 bases). Germline V gene data show CDR1 as SGHVS and CDR2 as FQNEAQ. V was pared by 5 bases and J by 6 bases, with 16 bases between. This CDR3 spans 15 amino acids. The CDR3 spells CASSGWGEFDEKLFF. The CDR3 region has the DNA TGTGCCAGCAGCGGTTGGGGCGAATTTGATGAAAAACTGTTTTTT.

The J gene is TRBJ1-1, the V gene TRBV3-1; D is unclear. V was pared by 0 bases and J by 10 bases, with 6 bases between. There are 11 residues in the CDR3. Germline V gives CDR1 LGHDT, CDR2 YNNKEL (reference sequence). CDR3 nucleotides: TGTGCCAGCAGCCAAGAGGCGGGAGCTTTCTTT. This encodes CASSQEAGAFF.

This clonotype has at least ten counts. The chain is built from TRBV7-9 and TRBJ1-6; D uncertain. Between the trimmed V and J ends, which lost 3 bases and 10 bases, there was a span of 19 bases. Germline CDR1 is SEHNR and CDR2 is FQNEAQ (reference sequence). This CDR3 has 16 amino acids. Here the CDR3 DNA reads TGTGCCAGCAGCTTGGGCCCACTTCGTCGATCATCACCCCTCCACTTT. Protein product: CASSLGPLRRSSPLHF.